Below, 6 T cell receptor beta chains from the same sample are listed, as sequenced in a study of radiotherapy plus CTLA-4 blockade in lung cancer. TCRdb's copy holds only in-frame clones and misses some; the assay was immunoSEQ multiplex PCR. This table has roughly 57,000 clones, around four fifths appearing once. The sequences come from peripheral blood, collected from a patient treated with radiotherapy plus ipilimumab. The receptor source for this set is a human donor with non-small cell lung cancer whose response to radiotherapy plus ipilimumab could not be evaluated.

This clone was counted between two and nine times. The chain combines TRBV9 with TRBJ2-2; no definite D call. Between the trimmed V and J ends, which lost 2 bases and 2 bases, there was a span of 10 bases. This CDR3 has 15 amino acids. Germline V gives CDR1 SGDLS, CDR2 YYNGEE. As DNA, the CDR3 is TGTGCCAGCAGCGTGAGTCCGGGTAACACCGGGGAGCTGTTTTTT. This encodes CASSVSPGNTGELFF. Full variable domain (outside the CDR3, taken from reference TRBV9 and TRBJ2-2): DSGVTQTPKHLITATGQRVTLRCSPRSGDLSVYWYQQSLDQGLQFLIQYYNGEERAKGNILERFSAQQFPDLHSELNLSSLELGDSALYFCASSVSPGNTGELFFGEGSRLTVL.

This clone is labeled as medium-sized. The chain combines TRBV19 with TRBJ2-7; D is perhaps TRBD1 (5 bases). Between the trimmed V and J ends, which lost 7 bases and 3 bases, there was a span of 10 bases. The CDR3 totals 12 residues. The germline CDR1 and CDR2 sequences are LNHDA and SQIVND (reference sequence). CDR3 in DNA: TGTGCCAGTATGGGAACAGGCTACGAGCAGTACTTC. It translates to CASMGTGYEQYF. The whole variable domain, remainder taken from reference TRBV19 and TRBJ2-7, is DGGITQSPKYLFRKEGQNVTLSCEQNLNHDAMYWYRQDPGQGLRLIYYSQIVNDFQKGDIAEGYSVSREKKESFPLTVTSAQKNPTAFYLCASMGTGYEQYFGPGTRLTVT.

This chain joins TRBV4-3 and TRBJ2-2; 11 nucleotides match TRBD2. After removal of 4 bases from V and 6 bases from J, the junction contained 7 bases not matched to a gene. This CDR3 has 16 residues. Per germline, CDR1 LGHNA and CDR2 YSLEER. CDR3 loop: CASSRRLAGSSGELFF. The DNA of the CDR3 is TGCGCCAGCAGCCGGCGACTAGCGGGGAGTTCCGGGGAGCTGTTTTTT.

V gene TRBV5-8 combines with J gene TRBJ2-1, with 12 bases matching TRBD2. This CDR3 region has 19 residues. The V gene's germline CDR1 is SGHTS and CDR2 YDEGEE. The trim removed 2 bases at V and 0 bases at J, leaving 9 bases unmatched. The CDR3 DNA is TGTGCCAGCAGCTTAACCGGGACTAGCGGGTCCTCCTCCTACAATGAGCAGTTCTTC. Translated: CASSLTGTSGSSSYNEQFF.

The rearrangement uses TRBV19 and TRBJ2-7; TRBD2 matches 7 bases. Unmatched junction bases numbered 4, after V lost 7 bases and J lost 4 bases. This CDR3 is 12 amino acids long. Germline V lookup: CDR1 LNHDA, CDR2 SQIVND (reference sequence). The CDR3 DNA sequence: TGTGCCAGTACGGGAGGCGGTTACGAGCAGTACTTC. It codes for CASTGGGYEQYF.

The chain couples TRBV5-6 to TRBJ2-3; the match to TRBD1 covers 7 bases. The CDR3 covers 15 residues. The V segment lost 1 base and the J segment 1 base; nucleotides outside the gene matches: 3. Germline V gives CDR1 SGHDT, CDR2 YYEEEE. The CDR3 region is CASSLWQGGTDTQYF. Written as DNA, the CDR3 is TGTGCCAGCAGCTTGTGGCAGGGGGGCACAGATACGCAGTATTTT.